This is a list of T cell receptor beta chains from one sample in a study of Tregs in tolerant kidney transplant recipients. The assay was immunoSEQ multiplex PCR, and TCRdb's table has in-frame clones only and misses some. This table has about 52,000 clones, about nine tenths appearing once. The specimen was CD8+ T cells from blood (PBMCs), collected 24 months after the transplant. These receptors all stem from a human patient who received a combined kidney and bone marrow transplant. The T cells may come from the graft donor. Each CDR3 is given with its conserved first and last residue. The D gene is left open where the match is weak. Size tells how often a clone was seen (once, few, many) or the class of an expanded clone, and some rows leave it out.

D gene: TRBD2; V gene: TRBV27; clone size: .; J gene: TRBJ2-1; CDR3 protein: CASSGGLAGPVSYNEQFF; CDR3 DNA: TGTGCCAGCAGTGGGGGACTAGCGGGCCCCGTCTCCTACAATGAGCAGTTCTTC
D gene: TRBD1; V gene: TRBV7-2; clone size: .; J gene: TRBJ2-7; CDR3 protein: CASRGQGAYEQYF; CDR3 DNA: TGTGCCAGCCGTGGACAGGGGGCTTACGAGCAGTACTTC
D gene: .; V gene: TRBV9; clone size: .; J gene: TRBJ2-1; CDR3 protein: CASSVGGSDEQFF; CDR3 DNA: TGTGCCAGCAGCGTAGGAGGGTCCGATGAGCAGTTCTTC
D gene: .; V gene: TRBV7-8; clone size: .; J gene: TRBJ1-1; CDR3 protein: CASSTGVSDFGLNTEAFF; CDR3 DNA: TGTGCCAGCAGCACTGGGGTTTCGGACTTCGGGTTGAACACTGAAGCTTTCTTT
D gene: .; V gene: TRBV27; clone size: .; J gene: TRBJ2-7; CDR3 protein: CASSYTGYEQYF; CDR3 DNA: TGTGCCAGCAGTTACACAGGCTACGAGCAGTACTTC
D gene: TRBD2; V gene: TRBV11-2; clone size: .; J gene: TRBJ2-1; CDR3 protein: CASSHTSGSYLEQFF; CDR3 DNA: TGTGCCAGCAGCCACACTAGCGGGAGTTACCTCGAGCAGTTCTTC
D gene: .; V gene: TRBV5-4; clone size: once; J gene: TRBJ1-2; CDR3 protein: CASSLGGDDLRGYTF; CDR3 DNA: TGTGCCAGCAGCTTGGGAGGGGATGATCTAAGGGGGTACACCTTC
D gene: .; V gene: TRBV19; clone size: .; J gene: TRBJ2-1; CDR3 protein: CASSWDTYNEQFF; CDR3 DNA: TGTGCCAGTAGTTGGGACACCTACAATGAGCAGTTCTTC
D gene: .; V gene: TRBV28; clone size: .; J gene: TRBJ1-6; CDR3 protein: CASSLKGGTLSSYNSPLHF; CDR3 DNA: TGTGCCAGCAGTTTAAAGGGGGGGACGTTGAGCTCCTATAATTCCCCCCTCCACTTT
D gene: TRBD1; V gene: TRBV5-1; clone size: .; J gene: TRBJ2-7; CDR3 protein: CASAWDRTYEQYF; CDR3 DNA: TGCGCCAGCGCTTGGGACAGGACCTACGAGCAGTACTTC
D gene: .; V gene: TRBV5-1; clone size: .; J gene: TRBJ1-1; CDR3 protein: CASSLVSNTEAFF; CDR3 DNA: TGCGCCAGCAGCTTGGTTAGTAACACTGAAGCTTTCTTT
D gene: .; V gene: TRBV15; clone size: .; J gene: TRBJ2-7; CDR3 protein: CATAGSGEQYF; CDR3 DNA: TGTGCCACGGCGGGGTCGGGCGAGCAGTACTTC
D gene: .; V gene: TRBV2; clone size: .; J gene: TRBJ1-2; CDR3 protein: CASSEAVGLPGRYGYTF; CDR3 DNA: TGTGCCAGCAGTGAGGCGGTAGGACTTCCGGGCCGCTATGGCTACACCTTC
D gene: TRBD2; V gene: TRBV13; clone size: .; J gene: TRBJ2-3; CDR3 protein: CASSLRGTNTQYF; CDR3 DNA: TGTGCCAGCAGCCTCCGGGGGACTAATACGCAGTATTTT
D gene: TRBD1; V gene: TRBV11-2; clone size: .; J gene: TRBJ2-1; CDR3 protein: CASSWGGTGVKNEQFF; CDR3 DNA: TGTGCCAGCAGCTGGGGGGGGACAGGGGTGAAGAATGAGCAGTTCTTC
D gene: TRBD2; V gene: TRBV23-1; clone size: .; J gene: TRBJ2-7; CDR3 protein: CARTSSGGKLGTYEQYF; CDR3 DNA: TGCGCCCGGACGAGTAGCGGGGGGAAATTGGGGACCTACGAGCAGTACTTC
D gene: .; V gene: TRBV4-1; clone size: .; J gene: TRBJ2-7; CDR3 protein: CASSPRDTEQYF; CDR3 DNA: TGCGCCAGCAGCCCGAGAGACACAGAGCAGTACTTC
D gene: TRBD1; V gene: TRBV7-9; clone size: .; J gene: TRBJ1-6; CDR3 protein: CASSGQGDDSPLHF; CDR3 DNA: TGTGCCAGCAGTGGACAGGGGGATGATTCACCCCTCCACTTT
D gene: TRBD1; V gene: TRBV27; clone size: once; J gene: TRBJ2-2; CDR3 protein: CASSLSGTGAVGELFF; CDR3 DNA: TGTGCCAGCAGTTTATCGGGGACAGGGGCCGTCGGGGAGCTGTTTTTT
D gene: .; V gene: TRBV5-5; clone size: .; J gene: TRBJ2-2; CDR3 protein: CASSLAVSRGITGELFF; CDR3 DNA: TGTGCCAGCAGCTTGGCCGTCAGCCGCGGCATAACCGGGGAGCTGTTTTTT
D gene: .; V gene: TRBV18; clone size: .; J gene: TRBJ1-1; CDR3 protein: CASSPPREGWTEAFF; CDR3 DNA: TGTGCCAGCTCACCCCCTCGTGAGGGATGGACTGAAGCTTTCTTT
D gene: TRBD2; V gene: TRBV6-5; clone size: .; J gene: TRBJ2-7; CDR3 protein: CASSYSSGRLYEQYF; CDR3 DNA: TGTGCCAGCAGTTACTCGAGCGGGAGGCTGTACGAGCAGTACTTC
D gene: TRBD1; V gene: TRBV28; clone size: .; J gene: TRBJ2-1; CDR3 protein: CASSLFDRASLYNEQFF; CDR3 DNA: TGTGCCAGCAGTTTGTTCGACAGGGCATCTTTGTACAATGAGCAGTTCTTC
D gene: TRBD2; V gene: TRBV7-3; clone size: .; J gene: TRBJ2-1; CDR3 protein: CASSLTSGVSYNEQFF; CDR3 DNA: TGTGCCAGCAGCTTGACTAGCGGGGTGTCCTACAATGAGCAGTTCTTC
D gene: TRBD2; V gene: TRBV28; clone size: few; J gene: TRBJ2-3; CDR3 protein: CASRSGSQSTDTQYF; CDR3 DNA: TGTGCCAGCAGGAGCGGGAGTCAAAGCACAGATACGCAGTATTTT
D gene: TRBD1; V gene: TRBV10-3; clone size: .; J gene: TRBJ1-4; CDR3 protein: CAISETGGTNEKLFF; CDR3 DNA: TGTGCCATCAGTGAGACAGGGGGCACTAATGAAAAACTGTTTTTT